Presented here are 30 T cell receptor beta chains from one specimen sequenced in a study of blood T cell repertoires in COVID-19. Using immunoSEQ multiplex PCR, the repertoire was profiled, and TCRdb retains in-frame clones only, with some absent. Of some 150,000 clones listed, around 86% are singletons. Sequenced material: peripheral blood. These receptors all stem from a human donor in a cohort sampled during active COVID-19.

The chain combines TRBV3-1 (or the pseudogene TRBV3-2) with TRBJ2-7; D may be TRBD2 (6 bases). The V and J ends lost 0 bases and 11 bases respectively, with 17 bases between them. This CDR3 comprises 14 residues. Germline V gene data show CDR1 as LGHDT and CDR2 as YNNKEL (reference sequence). The CDR3 loop reads CASSQDVGGIEKYF. Written as DNA, the CDR3 is TGTGCCAGCAGCCAAGATGTTGGGGGGATTGAGAAGTACTTC.

The chain is built from TRBV14 and TRBJ1-2, with D tentatively TRBD1 (5 bases). Germline V lookup: CDR1 SGHDN, CDR2 FVKESK. The CDR3 is 14 residues long. V shed 2 bases and J shed 4 bases, with 11 bases lying between them. The CDR3 sequence is CASSQLGLSYGYTF. The CDR3 DNA follows: TGTGCCAGCAGCCAACTGGGGCTGAGCTATGGCTACACCTTC.

V gene TRBV28 combines with J gene TRBJ2-1, with 13 bases lining up with TRBD2. V was clipped by 5 bases and J by 15 bases; unmatched bases: 16. CDR3 length: 16 residues. Germline loops: CDR1 MDHEN, CDR2 SYDVKM. CDR3 in DNA: TGTGCCAGCAGTACCGATCCGGGACTAGCGGGGTCCTGGGGGTTCTTC. It is translated as CASSTDPGLAGSWGFF.

The rearrangement joins TRBV29-1 to TRBJ2-2; possible D gene TRBD1, 5 bases. There are 14 residues in the CDR3. Germline loops: CDR1 SQVTM, CDR2 ANQGSEA. V lost 7 bases, J lost 6 bases, and 18 bases lay in between. CDR3 sequence (DNA): TGCAGCGCCAGGCGCCCAGGGTGGCCCGGGGAGCTGTTTTTT. Its translation: CSARRPGWPGELFF.

This rearrangement joins TRBV24-1 to TRBJ2-2, with 7 bases fitting TRBD2. CDR3 length: 17 residues. The germline V gene encodes CDR1 KGHDR and CDR2 SFDVKD. The junction had 13 bases not matched to a gene; V was cut back by 6 bases and J by 4 bases. Here the CDR3 reads CATSPNQGREGTGELFF. Here the CDR3 DNA reads TGTGCCACCAGTCCAAATCAGGGCAGGGAGGGCACCGGGGAGCTGTTTTTT.

The chain has TRBV13 and TRBJ2-3, with 11 positions matching TRBD1. Germline CDR1 and CDR2: PRHDT and FYEKMQ (reference sequence). The V and J ends lost 3 bases and 5 bases, in that order; junction bases with no gene match: 1. The CDR3 sequence is 14 residues long. The CDR3 reads CASSLGTGGDTQYF. The CDR3 DNA sequence: TGTGCCAGCAGCTTGGGGACAGGGGGAGATACGCAGTATTTT.

The chain combines TRBV19 with TRBJ1-3; 7 positions agree with TRBD1. After removal of 7 bases from V and 0 bases from J, the junction contained 15 bases not matched to a gene. This CDR3 comprises 18 residues. Germline V gene sequence: CDR1 LNHDA, CDR2 SQIVND (reference sequence). This CDR3 is CASTRTGSDRSSGNTIYF. As DNA, the CDR3 is TGTGCCAGTACCAGGACAGGAAGTGACCGAAGCTCTGGAAACACCATATATTTT.

V and J are TRBV6-6 and TRBJ1-5, with 7 bases lining up with TRBD1. The CDR3 runs to 14 residues. After removal of 5 bases from V and 4 bases from J, the junction contained 5 bases not matched to a gene. Per germline, CDR1 MNHNY and CDR2 SVGAGI (reference sequence). CDR3 nucleotide sequence: TGTGCCAGCAGTAGGGGGCGGTCAAATCAGCCCCAGCATTTT. This gives the protein CASSRGRSNQPQHF.

This chain links TRBV7-9 with TRBJ2-7; 13 bases align to TRBD2. V shed 0 bases and J 6 bases; nucleotides not matched to a gene: 11. The CDR3 extends over 18 amino acids. Per germline, CDR1 SEHNR and CDR2 FQNEAQ (reference sequence). The CDR3 DNA follows: TGTGCCAGCAGCTTAGCGTTTGGTGGACTAGCGGGAGACGGCGAGCAGTACTTC. Amino acids: CASSLAFGGLAGDGEQYF.

This clone has more than one count but fewer than ten. The chain employs TRBV6-4 and TRBJ2-2, with 7 bases matching TRBD2. V lost 4 bases and J lost 6; bases outside the gene matches: 8. The germline V gene encodes CDR1 MRHNA and CDR2 SNTAGT. The CDR3 consists of 15 residues. The CDR3 loop is CASSVTSVESGELFF. CDR3 in DNA: TGTGCCAGCAGTGTTACTAGCGTCGAATCCGGGGAGCTGTTTTTT.

The rearrangement links TRBV5-1 to TRBJ2-3; TRBD2 agrees at 14 bases. The CDR3 is 16 amino acids. Germline loops: CDR1 SGHRS, CDR2 YFSETQ. V lost 0 bases and J lost 6; bases outside the gene matches: 3. The chain's CDR3 is CASSLEGTSGSDTQYF. The CDR3 DNA reads TGCGCCAGCAGCTTGGAAGGGACTAGCGGGAGTGATACGCAGTATTTT.

The rearrangement uses TRBV5-1 and TRBJ2-3, with unresolved D. Trimming took 2 bases from V and 2 from J, leaving 15 bases between them. The CDR3 has 16 amino acids. From germline, CDR1 is SGHRS and CDR2 YFSETQ. The DNA of the CDR3 is TGCGCCAGCAGCTTCCGCGCCGTGAAATTCACAGATACGCAGTATTTT. Translated, it gives CASSFRAVKFTDTQYF.

This chain connects TRBV19 to TRBJ2-1; the match to TRBD2 covers 13 bases. This CDR3 has 15 amino acids. V lost 5 bases and J lost 10; bases outside the gene matches: 8. Looked up from germline, CDR1 is LNHDA and CDR2 is SQIVND (reference sequence). CDR3 DNA sequence: TGTGCCAGTAGTGGGCGGACTAGCGGGAGTTGGGAGCAGTTCTTC. Translated: CASSGRTSGSWEQFF.

This chain connects TRBV7-2 to TRBJ2-3; 8 nucleotides agree with TRBD2. V gave up 2 bases and J gave up 2 bases; unmatched junction bases: 3. Germline CDR1 is SGHTA and CDR2 is FQGNSA. There are 15 residues in the CDR3. CDR3 amino acids: CASSLQAGVTDTQYF. CDR3 nucleotide sequence: TGTGCCAGCAGCTTACAAGCGGGAGTCACAGATACGCAGTATTTT.

This rearrangement joins TRBV20-1 to TRBJ2-5, with D perhaps TRBD1 (6 bases). The CDR3 totals 11 residues. Germline V gene sequence: CDR1 DFQATT, CDR2 SNEGSKA (reference sequence). V was clipped by 6 bases and J by 13 bases, with 18 bases between them. CDR3 sequence (DNA): TGCAGTGCCCCCAGGGGTGGATTTCGGTACTTC. Its translation: CSAPRGGFRYF.

The chain employs TRBV15 and TRBJ2-7; TRBD2 aligns across 10 bases. The CDR3 consists of 16 residues. CDR1 and CDR2 (germline): LNHNV, YYDKDF (reference sequence). Trimming took 1 base from V and 6 from J; bases not matched to a gene: 9. CDR3: CATSRVRLAGASEQYF. CDR3 nucleotides: TGTGCCACCAGCAGAGTACGTCTAGCGGGAGCCTCCGAGCAGTACTTC.

J is TRBJ2-7 and V is TRBV6-5; TRBD2 aligns across 11 bases. CDR3 length: 15 amino acids. Germline-derived CDR1 and CDR2 are MNHEY and SVGAGI. The V and J ends lost 6 bases and 7 bases, in that order; junction bases with no gene match: 11. The CDR3 DNA is TGTGCCAGCAGCCGTCTGGTAGCGGGAGGGAGAGAGCAGTACTTC. It encodes CASSRLVAGGREQYF.

The chain has TRBV5-8 and TRBJ2-5, with 7 bases that match TRBD1. From germline, CDR1 is SGHTS and CDR2 YDEGEE. Trimming removed 4 bases from V and 5 bases from J; junction bases left unmatched: 11. The CDR3 has 15 amino acids. The CDR3 here is CASSLEDRIVETQYF. The CDR3 coding sequence is TGTGCCAGCAGCCTAGAGGACAGGATTGTTGAGACCCAGTACTTC.

This chain connects TRBV6-6 to TRBJ2-2; the match to TRBD2 covers 13 bases. CDR3 length: 16 residues. After removal of 5 bases from V and 6 bases from J, the junction contained 6 bases not matched to a gene. From germline, CDR1 is MNHNY and CDR2 SVGAGI (reference sequence). The CDR3 DNA reads TGTGCCAGCAGTCCCGGACTAGCGGGAGTTTCCGGGGAGCTGTTTTTT. Translating it yields CASSPGLAGVSGELFF.

This chain joins TRBV18 and TRBJ1-4, with 8 bases lining up with TRBD1. The V and J ends lost 6 bases and 11 bases, in that order; junction bases with no gene match: 14. Germline V gives CDR1 KGHSH, CDR2 LQKENI. The CDR3 length is 15 residues. The DNA of the CDR3 is TGTGCCAGCTCGTCGTCAGGGGGCACGCAATGGAAACTGTTTTTT. It is translated as CASSSSGGTQWKLFF.

V gene TRBV28 combines with J gene TRBJ2-7, with D hard to call. Germline loops: CDR1 MDHEN, CDR2 SYDVKM. V shed 6 bases and J shed 3 bases, with 15 bases lying between them. The CDR3 extends over 14 amino acids. In DNA, the CDR3 is TGTGCCAGCAGCCCCCCGGCGGAGCACTACGAGCAGTACTTC. Translation gives CASSPPAEHYEQYF. Based on the CDR3 plus reference TRBV28 and TRBJ2-7, the full variable domain is DVKVTQSSRYLVKRTGEKVFLECVQDMDHENMFWYRQDPGLGLRLIYFSYDVKMKEKGDIPEGYSVSREKKERFSLILESASTNQTSMYLCASSPPAEHYEQYFGPGTRLTVT.

The J gene is TRBJ2-7, the V gene TRBV6-6; 7 bases agree with TRBD2. CDR3 size: 16 residues. Germline values: CDR1 MNHNY, CDR2 SVGAGI (reference sequence). Trimming at V came to 5 bases and at J to 0 bases, leaving 10 bases not matched to a gene. The CDR3 protein is CASSRPGAGYSYEQYF. CDR3 DNA sequence: TGTGCCAGCAGTCGGCCGGGAGCGGGGTACTCCTACGAGCAGTACTTC.

The CDR3 here is CASSQVPTGGPYEQYF. The CDR3 bases are TGTGCCAGCAGCCAGGTCCCTACAGGGGGCCCGTACGAGCAGTACTTC. V and J are TRBV3-1 (or the pseudogene TRBV3-2) and TRBJ2-7, with 9 bases that match TRBD1. Germline V gene lookup returns CDR1 LGHDT and CDR2 YNNKEL (reference sequence). The CDR3 is 16 residues long. V was clipped by 3 bases and J by 4 bases; unmatched bases: 10.

V usage is TRBV25-1 and J usage is TRBJ2-1, with TRBD1 as a possible D gene (6 bases). The V gene's germline CDR1 is MGHDK and CDR2 SYGVNS. This CDR3 is 15 amino acids long. Trimming stripped 3 bases from V and 4 bases from J, with 13 bases between. The CDR3 loop reads CASSEVGQIYNEQFF. The CDR3 bases are TGTGCCAGCAGTGAGGTCGGACAGATATACAATGAGCAGTTCTTC.

This chain connects TRBV30 to TRBJ2-2, with D hard to call. The CDR3 sequence is 11 residues long. Germline CDR1 GTSNPN, CDR2 SVGIG (reference sequence). V lost 2 bases, J lost 7 bases, and 5 bases lay in between. The CDR3 sequence: CAWSFFGELFF. As DNA, the CDR3 is TGTGCCTGGAGTTTCTTCGGGGAGCTGTTTTTT.

The gene calls are TRBV11-2 and TRBJ2-3, with 7 positions matching TRBD2. The V and J ends lost 3 bases and 4 bases, in that order; junction bases with no gene match: 4. This CDR3 is 14 amino acids long. Germline CDR1 and CDR2: SGHAT and FQNNGV. The CDR3: CASSLGGGADTQYF. As DNA, the CDR3 is TGTGCCAGCAGCTTGGGTGGGGGGGCAGATACGCAGTATTTT.

This sequence joins TRBV5-1 and TRBJ2-2; 7 bases line up with TRBD2. The CDR3 totals 19 residues. Germline loops: CDR1 SGHRS, CDR2 YFSETQ. V lost 1 base, J lost 0 bases, and 12 bases stayed unmatched. The CDR3 sequence is CASSLLNDPGLPNTGELFF. The CDR3 bases are TGCGCCAGCAGCTTGCTTAACGACCCGGGACTACCGAACACCGGGGAGCTGTTTTTT. The variable domain in full, completed from reference TRBV5-1 and TRBJ2-2, reads KAGVTQTPRYLIKTRGQQVTLSCSPISGHRSVSWYQQTPGQGLQFLFEYFSETQRNKGNFPGRFSGRQFSNSRSEMNVSTLELGDSALYLCASSLLNDPGLPNTGELFFGEGSRLTVL.

CDR3 DNA: TGTGCCAGCACAGAACCGGGTCTTAACGCTGAAAAACTGTTTTTT. Translating gives CASTEPGLNAEKLFF. The rearrangement joins TRBV2 to TRBJ1-4; no clear D gene. The CDR3 is 15 amino acids. V was trimmed by 7 bases and J by 7 bases, leaving 19 bases between them. The germline V gene has CDR1 SNHLY and CDR2 FYNNEI.

The chain couples TRBV5-1 to TRBJ2-1; weak D call: TRBD2 (6 bases). CDR3 length: 16 residues. CDR1 and CDR2 from the germline V gene are SGHRS and YFSETQ. V was clipped by 1 base and J by 2 bases, with 13 bases between them. In nucleotides, the CDR3 is TGCGCCAGCAGCTTGATGGGGGGTCACGCCTACAATGAGCAGTTCTTC. Translated: CASSLMGGHAYNEQFF.

This chain connects TRBV18 to TRBJ2-5; D may be TRBD1 (6 bases). This CDR3 contains 15 residues. From germline, CDR1 is KGHSH and CDR2 LQKENI. Trimming removed 3 bases from V and 7 bases from J, with 18 bases in between. The CDR3 is CASSPSDSAKRTQYF. Here the CDR3 DNA reads TGTGCCAGCTCACCCTCGGACAGTGCCAAGAGGACCCAGTACTTC.